One and the same sample provided the 18 T cell receptor beta chains below, sequenced in a study of blood T cell repertoires in COVID-19. Repertoires were generated with immunoSEQ multiplex PCR, while TCRdb's copy carries only in-frame clones and drops some. The table shows around 370,000 clones, with 90% to 95% occurring only once. Sequences were obtained from peripheral blood. These receptors were collected from a woman between 18 and 30 years old who had recovered from COVID-19.

The V gene is TRBV6-5, the J gene TRBJ1-1, with D unclear. V dropped 0 bases and J dropped 1 base, with 6 bases sitting between them. Germline V gene data show CDR1 as MNHEY and CDR2 as SVGAGI. The CDR3 totals 14 residues. The CDR3 coding sequence is TGTGCCAGCAGTTACTCCGCGGGGAACACTGAAGCTTTCTTT. It yields the protein CASSYSAGNTEAFF.

This chain links TRBV18 with TRBJ2-2; D not resolved. Trimming took 4 bases from V and 4 from J, leaving 13 bases between them. The CDR3 contains 15 residues. Germline CDR1 and CDR2: KGHSH and LQKENI. The CDR3 nucleotides are TGTGCCAGCTCACGGAGCGTGAGTGGCACCGGGGAGCTGTTTTTT. This translates into CASSRSVSGTGELFF.

This clone was picked up one time. This chain joins TRBV7-2 and TRBJ2-5; D might be TRBD1 (5 bases). Per the germline V gene, CDR1 is SGHTA and CDR2 is FQGNSA. Trimming left V 1 base short and J 7 bases short, with 13 bases between. This CDR3 comprises 14 residues. The CDR3 DNA is TGTGCCAGCAGCTTAGTGTGGCAGGGCGCGACCCAGTACTTC. This gives the protein CASSLVWQGATQYF.

Written as DNA, the CDR3 is TGTGCCAGCAGCTTTCCGGAAGGAGCGGGATATACGCAGTATTTT. Encoded protein: CASSFPEGAGYTQYF. The rearrangement links TRBV11-2 to TRBJ2-3, with 7 nucleotides matching TRBD2. Trimming cost V 3 bases and J 7 bases; bases outside gene matches: 10. The CDR3 consists of 15 residues. Looked up from germline, CDR1 is SGHAT and CDR2 is FQNNGV.

The chain combines TRBV13 with TRBJ2-1, with 9 bases identical to TRBD2. This CDR3 is 15 amino acids long. V was pared by 2 bases and J by 6 bases, with 5 bases of the junction left unmatched. The germline CDR1 and CDR2 sequences are PRHDT and FYEKMQ (reference sequence). The CDR3 DNA follows: TGTGCCAGCAGCTTAATGGGGCGGGAGGGCAATGAGCAGTTCTTC. Its translation: CASSLMGREGNEQFF. The full variable domain, in which reference TRBV13 and TRBJ2-1 provide the parts outside the CDR3, is AAGVIQSPRHLIKEKRETATLKCYPIPRHDTVYWYQQGPGQDPQFLISFYEKMQSDKGSIPDRFSAQQFSDYHSELNMSSLELGDSALYFCASSLMGREGNEQFFGPGTRLTVL.

This chain joins TRBV7-8 and TRBJ2-5; 15 bases are a match to TRBD2. The CDR3 spans 15 residues. V trimming: 6 bases; J trimming: 1 base; junction bases outside the gene matches: 0. The germline CDR1 and CDR2 sequences are SGHVS and FQNEAQ. The CDR3 spells CASRGLAGGQETQYF. The CDR3 DNA sequence: TGTGCCAGCAGGGGACTAGCGGGAGGCCAAGAGACCCAGTACTTC.

The chain couples TRBV7-2 to TRBJ2-7; D is perhaps TRBD1 (5 bases). CDR1 SGHTA and CDR2 FQGNSA come from the germline V gene. With 0 bases removed from V and 1 base from J, the gap between germline ends came to 7 bases. The length of the CDR3 is 14 residues. This chain's CDR3 is CASSLAHRSYEQYV. CDR3 DNA sequence: TGTGCCAGCAGCTTAGCTCACAGGTCCTACGAGCAGTACGTC.

The chain has TRBV28 and TRBJ2-7; 8 bases fit TRBD2. Trimming cost V 5 bases and J 5 bases; bases outside gene matches: 8. Germline V lookup: CDR1 MDHEN, CDR2 SYDVKM. The CDR3 has 14 amino acids. CDR3: CASSGGLGSHEQYV. CDR3 sequence (DNA): TGTGCCAGCAGTGGGGGACTAGGTAGTCACGAGCAGTACGTC.

The V gene is TRBV6-6, the J gene TRBJ2-1, with D possibly matching TRBD2 (5 bases). Germline V gene data show CDR1 as MNHNY and CDR2 as SVGAGI (reference sequence). The CDR3 totals 15 residues. Deletions cut 3 bases from V and 5 bases from J, with 14 bases between. This CDR3 is CASSYGELRNNEQFF. DNA for the CDR3: TGTGCCAGCAGTTATGGGGAGCTCCGGAACAATGAGCAGTTCTTC.

The CDR3 spells CASSPPSGEQFF. In nucleotides, the CDR3 is TGTGCCAGCTCACCCCCCTCCGGTGAGCAGTTCTTC. The V call is TRBV18, the J call TRBJ2-1; D not certain. Germline V lookup: CDR1 KGHSH, CDR2 LQKENI. The length of the CDR3 is 12 residues. Trimming took 3 bases from V and 9 from J, leaving 9 bases between them. Supplemented by reference TRBV18 and TRBJ2-1, the full variable domain reads NAGVMQNPRHLVRRRGQEARLRCSPMKGHSHVYWYRQLPEEGLKFMVYLQKENIIDESGMPKERFSAEFPKEGPSILRIQQVVRGDSAAYFCASSPPSGEQFFGPGTRLTVL.

The CDR3 nucleotides are TGCGCCAGCACGGCAAGGGAAACAGGGTTTCAGTTCTTC. Protein product: CASTARETGFQFF. This chain joins TRBV5-1 and TRBJ2-1; D perhaps matches TRBD1 (6 bases). The CDR3 has 13 residues. V lost 6 bases and J lost 13, with 20 bases in between. CDR1 is SGHRS, CDR2 YFSETQ, per germline.

The CDR3 loop is CASQGRGSPLSLYNEQFF. In DNA, the CDR3 is TGTGCCAGCCAGGGGCGGGGGTCTCCCCTCTCTCTATACAATGAGCAGTTCTTC. The chain recombines TRBV11-2 with TRBJ2-1; D is perhaps TRBD2 (7 bases). The CDR3 runs 18 residues. From germline, CDR1 is SGHAT and CDR2 FQNNGV. V dropped 8 bases and J dropped 4 bases, with 27 bases sitting between them.

This rearrangement joins TRBV5-1 to TRBJ1-3; D possibly corresponds to TRBD1 (6 bases). Germline V gene lookup returns CDR1 SGHRS and CDR2 YFSETQ. CDR3 length: 17 residues. The V end lost 4 bases, the J end lost 0 bases, and 17 bases lay between the germline ends. CDR3 DNA sequence: TGCGCCAGCAGCCAAGGACAGACACCTCTCTCTGGAAACACCATATATTTT. Its translation: CASSQGQTPLSGNTIYF.

The genes are TRBV7-2 and TRBJ1-2, with 7 bases identical to TRBD1. Losses at the gene ends were 8 bases for V and 2 bases for J; bases not matched to a gene: 8. The CDR3 consists of 14 residues. CDR1 is SGHTA, CDR2 FQGNSA, per germline. CDR3 nucleotide sequence: TGTGCCAGCGGATCTCCGGGACAGAACTATGGCTACACCTTC. Protein sequence: CASGSPGQNYGYTF.

The chain employs TRBV3-1 (or the pseudogene TRBV3-2) and TRBJ2-5, with D possibly being TRBD2 (6 bases). CDR3 length equals 17 residues. V was trimmed by 6 bases and J by 3 bases, leaving 23 bases between them. Germline-derived CDR1 and CDR2 are LGHDT and YNNKEL (reference sequence). The CDR3 DNA reads TGTGCCAGCAGTCCAGGATTAGTAGCGGCCACAGAAGAGACCCAGTACTTC. Its protein product is CASSPGLVAATEETQYF.

In its sample, this clone was seen once. The V gene is TRBV2, the J gene TRBJ2-5; perhaps TRBD1 as D (7 bases). Deletions cut 1 base from V and 5 bases from J, with 17 bases between. This CDR3 is 16 amino acids long. Germline V CDR1 and CDR2: SNHLY, FYNNEI. CDR3 residues: CASSEGAGGLGETQYF. The CDR3 bases are TGTGCCAGCAGTGAAGGGGCAGGGGGGCTCGGGGAGACCCAGTACTTC.

The chain couples TRBV15 to TRBJ2-5, with D perhaps TRBD2 (5 bases). The CDR3 spans 15 residues. Trimming shortened V by 1 base and J by 2 bases, and 11 bases separated the two germline ends. The germline gives CDR1 LNHNV, CDR2 YYDKDF (reference sequence). The CDR3 loop is CATSRGAPGQETQYF. The CDR3 nucleotides are TGTGCCACCAGCAGAGGGGCTCCGGGACAAGAGACCCAGTACTTC.

The V gene is TRBV9, the J gene TRBJ2-1, with 11 bases lining up with TRBD2. Germline-derived CDR1 and CDR2 are SGDLS and YYNGEE. V lost 0 bases and J lost 4; bases outside the gene matches: 9. CDR3 length equals 18 residues. CDR3 amino acids: CASSVVSGGLAGYNEQFF. Here the CDR3 DNA reads TGTGCCAGCAGCGTAGTGAGCGGAGGACTAGCGGGTTACAATGAGCAGTTCTTC.